Detailed here is one TCR beta chain. Original methodology: Estimates of nucleated cell counts were drawn from the amplification of reference gene primers. Profiled with immunoSEQ multiplex PCR; TCRdb holds only in-frame clones, not every one. V and J calls plus clone size are reproduced from that table; the DNA served to infer D and trimming. The table records some 370,000 clones, roughly four fifths of them present only once. The sample is drawn from a study of blood T cell repertoires in COVID-19. At the level of the study: PBMCs, B-cell-depleted T cells, or T cells provided the cDNA or gDNA that made up the material.

The CDR3 runs 14 residues. Germline CDR1 and CDR2: LNHDA and SQIVND (reference sequence). The V gene lost 8 bases and the J gene lost 6 bases, with 19 bases spanning the gap. Ages ranged from about 18 to 89 years, with residence in about 24 US areas. Resolution of symptoms, clearance, or two negative PCRs was present in recovered Cohort 3 donors. The sequenced sample was PBMCs or T cells enriched from blood (not recorded which). This chain connects TRBV19 to TRBJ1-1; no definite D call. This TCR was sampled from a woman between 50 and 59 years old who had recovered from COVID-19. The CDR3 nucleotides read TGTGCCAGTGCTATCGTCGGGATTCTTGCTGAAGCTTTCTTT. It translates to CASAIVGILAEAFF.